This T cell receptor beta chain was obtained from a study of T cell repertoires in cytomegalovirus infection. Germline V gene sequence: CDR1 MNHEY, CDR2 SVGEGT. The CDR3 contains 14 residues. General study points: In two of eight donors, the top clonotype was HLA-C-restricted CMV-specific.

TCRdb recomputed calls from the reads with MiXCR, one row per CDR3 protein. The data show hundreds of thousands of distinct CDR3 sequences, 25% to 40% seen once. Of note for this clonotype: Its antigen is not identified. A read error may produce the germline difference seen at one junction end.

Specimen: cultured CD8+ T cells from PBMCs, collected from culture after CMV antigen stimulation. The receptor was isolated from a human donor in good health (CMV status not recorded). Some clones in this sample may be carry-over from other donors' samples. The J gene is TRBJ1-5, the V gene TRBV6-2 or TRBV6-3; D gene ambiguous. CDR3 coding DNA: TGTGTCAGCAGCGTAGTGGGGTCCAGTCAGCCCCAGCATTTT. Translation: CVSSVVGSSQPQHF.